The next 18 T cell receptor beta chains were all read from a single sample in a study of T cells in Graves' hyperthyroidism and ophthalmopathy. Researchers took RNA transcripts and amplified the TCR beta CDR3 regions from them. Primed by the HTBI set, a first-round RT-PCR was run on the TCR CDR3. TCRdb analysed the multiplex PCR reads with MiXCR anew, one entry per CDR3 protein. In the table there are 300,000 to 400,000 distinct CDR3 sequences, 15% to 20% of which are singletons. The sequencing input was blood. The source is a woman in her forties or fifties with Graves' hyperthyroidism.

CDR3 protein: CATRQGPAEAFF. CDR3 DNA sequence: TGTGCCACCCGACAGGGGCCCGCTGAAGCTTTCTTT. This chain uses TRBV19 with TRBJ1-1; TRBD1 matches 8 bases. Trimming took 10 bases from V and 6 from J; bases not matched to a gene: 7. Per germline, CDR1 LNHDA and CDR2 SQIVND (reference sequence). This CDR3 is built from 12 residues.

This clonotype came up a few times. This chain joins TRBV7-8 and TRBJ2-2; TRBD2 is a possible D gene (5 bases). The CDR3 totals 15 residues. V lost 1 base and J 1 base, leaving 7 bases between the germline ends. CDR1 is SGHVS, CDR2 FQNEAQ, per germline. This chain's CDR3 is CASSLERLNTGELFF. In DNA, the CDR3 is TGTGCCAGCAGCTTAGAGCGGCTGAACACCGGGGAGCTGTTTTTT.

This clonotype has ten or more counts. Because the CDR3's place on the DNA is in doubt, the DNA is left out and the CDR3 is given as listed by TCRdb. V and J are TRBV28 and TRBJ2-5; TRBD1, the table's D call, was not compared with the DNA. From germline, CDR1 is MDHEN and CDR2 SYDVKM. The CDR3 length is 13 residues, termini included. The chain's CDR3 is CASSSTVILAQYF.

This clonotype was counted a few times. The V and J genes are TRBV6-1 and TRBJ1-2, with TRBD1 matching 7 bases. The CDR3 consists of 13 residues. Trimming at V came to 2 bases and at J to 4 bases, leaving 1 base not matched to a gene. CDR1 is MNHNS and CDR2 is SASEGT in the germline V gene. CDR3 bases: TGTGCCAGCAGTGAAAACAGGGGCTATGGCTACACCTTC. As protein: CASSENRGYGYTF.

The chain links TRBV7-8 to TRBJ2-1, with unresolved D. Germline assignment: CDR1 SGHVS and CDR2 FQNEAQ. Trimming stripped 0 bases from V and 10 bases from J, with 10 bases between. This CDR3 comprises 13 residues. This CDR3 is CASSLAGPREQFF. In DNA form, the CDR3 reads TGTGCCAGCAGCTTAGCGGGCCCCCGGGAGCAGTTCTTC.

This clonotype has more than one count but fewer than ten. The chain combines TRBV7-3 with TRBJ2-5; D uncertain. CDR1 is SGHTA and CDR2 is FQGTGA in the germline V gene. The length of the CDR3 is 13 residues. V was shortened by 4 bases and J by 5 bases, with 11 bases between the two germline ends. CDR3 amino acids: CASSSLDSETQYF. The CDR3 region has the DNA TGTGCCAGCAGCTCCCTAGATTCTGAGACCCAGTACTTC.

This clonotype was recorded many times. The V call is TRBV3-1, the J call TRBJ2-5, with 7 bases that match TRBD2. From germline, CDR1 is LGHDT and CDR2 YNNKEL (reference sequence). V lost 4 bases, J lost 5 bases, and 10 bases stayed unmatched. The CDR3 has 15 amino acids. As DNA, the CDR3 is TGTGCCAGCAGCCTTTCGGCGGGAGCTTACGAGACCCAGTACTTC. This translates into CASSLSAGAYETQYF.

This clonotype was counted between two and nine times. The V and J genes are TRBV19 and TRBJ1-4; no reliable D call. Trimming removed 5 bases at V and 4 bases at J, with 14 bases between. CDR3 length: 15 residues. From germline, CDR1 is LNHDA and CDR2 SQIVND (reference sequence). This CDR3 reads CASSPRVGGNEKLFF. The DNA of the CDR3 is TGTGCCAGTAGTCCACGGGTGGGAGGTAATGAAAAACTGTTTTTT.

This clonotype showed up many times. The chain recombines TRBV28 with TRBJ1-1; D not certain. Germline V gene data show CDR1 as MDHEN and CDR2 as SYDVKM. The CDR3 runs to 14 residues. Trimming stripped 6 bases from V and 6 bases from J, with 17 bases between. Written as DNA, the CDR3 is TGTGCCAGCAGCGAACCTGGCCCTGGGCCTGAAGCTTTCTTT. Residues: CASSEPGPGPEAFF.

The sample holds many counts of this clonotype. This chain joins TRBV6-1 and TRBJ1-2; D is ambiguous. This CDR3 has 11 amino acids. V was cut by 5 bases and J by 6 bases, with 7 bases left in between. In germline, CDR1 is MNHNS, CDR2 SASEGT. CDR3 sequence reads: CASSRGNGYTF. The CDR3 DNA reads TGTGCCAGCAGTCGGGGTAATGGCTACACCTTC.

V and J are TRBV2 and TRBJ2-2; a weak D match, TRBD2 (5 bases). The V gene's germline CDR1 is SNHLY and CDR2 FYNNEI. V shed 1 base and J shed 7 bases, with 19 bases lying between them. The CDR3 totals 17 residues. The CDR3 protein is CASSEVAGGQWGGELFF. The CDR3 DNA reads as TGTGCCAGCAGTGAAGTCGCGGGCGGGCAATGGGGCGGGGAGCTGTTTTTT. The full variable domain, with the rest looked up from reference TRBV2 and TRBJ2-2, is EPEVTQTPSHQVTQMGQEVILRCVPISNHLYFYWYRQILGQKVEFLVSFYNNEISEKSEIFDDQFSVERPDGSNFTLKIRSTKLEDSAMYFCASSEVAGGQWGGELFFGEGSRLTVL.

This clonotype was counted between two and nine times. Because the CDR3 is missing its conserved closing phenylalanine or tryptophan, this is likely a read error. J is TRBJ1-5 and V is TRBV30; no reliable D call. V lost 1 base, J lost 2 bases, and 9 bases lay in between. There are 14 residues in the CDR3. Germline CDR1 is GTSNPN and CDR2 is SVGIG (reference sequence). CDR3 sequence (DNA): TGTGCCTGGAGTGGGGGTTTGGGCAATCAGCCCCAGCATCTT. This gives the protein CAWSGGLGNQPQHL.

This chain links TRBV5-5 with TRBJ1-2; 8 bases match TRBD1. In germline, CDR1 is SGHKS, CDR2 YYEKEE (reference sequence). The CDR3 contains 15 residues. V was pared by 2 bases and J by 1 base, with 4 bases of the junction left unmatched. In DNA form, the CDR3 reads TGTGCCAGCAGCTTTGGGGACAGGCTTAACTATGGCTACACCTTC. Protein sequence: CASSFGDRLNYGYTF.

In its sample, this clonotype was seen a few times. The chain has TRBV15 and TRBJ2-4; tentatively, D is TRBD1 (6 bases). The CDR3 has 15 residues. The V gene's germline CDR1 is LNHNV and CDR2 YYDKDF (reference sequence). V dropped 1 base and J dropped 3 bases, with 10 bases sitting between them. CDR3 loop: CATSRGTEIKNIQYF. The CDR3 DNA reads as TGTGCCACCAGCAGAGGGACAGAAATCAAAAACATTCAGTACTTC.

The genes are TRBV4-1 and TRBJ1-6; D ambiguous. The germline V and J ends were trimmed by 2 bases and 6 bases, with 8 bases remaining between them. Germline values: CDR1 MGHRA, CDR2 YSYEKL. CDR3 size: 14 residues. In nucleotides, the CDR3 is TGCGCCAGCAGCCAAAAAGCCAGTAATTCACCCCTCCACTTT. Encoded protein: CASSQKASNSPLHF.

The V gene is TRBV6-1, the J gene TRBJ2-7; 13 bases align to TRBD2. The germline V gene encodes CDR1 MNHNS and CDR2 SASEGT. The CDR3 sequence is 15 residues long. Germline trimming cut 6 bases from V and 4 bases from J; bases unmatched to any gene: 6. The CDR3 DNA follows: TGTGCCAGCAGGAGGACTAGCGGGGGTGGGTACGAGCAGTACGTC. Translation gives CASRRTSGGGYEQYV.

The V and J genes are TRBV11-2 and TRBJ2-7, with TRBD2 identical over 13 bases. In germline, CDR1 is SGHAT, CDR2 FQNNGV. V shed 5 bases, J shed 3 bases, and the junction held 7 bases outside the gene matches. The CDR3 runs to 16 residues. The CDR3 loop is CASSRGGLAGDYEQYF. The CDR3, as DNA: TGTGCCAGCAGCCGGGGCGGACTAGCGGGAGACTACGAGCAGTACTTC.

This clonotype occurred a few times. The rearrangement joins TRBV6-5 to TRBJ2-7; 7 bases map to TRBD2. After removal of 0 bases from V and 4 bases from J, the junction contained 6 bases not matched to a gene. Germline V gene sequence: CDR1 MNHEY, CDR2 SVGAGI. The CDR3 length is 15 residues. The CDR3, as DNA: TGTGCCAGCAGTTACTCCCTAGCGGAGAGGTACGAGCAGTACTTC. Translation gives CASSYSLAERYEQYF.